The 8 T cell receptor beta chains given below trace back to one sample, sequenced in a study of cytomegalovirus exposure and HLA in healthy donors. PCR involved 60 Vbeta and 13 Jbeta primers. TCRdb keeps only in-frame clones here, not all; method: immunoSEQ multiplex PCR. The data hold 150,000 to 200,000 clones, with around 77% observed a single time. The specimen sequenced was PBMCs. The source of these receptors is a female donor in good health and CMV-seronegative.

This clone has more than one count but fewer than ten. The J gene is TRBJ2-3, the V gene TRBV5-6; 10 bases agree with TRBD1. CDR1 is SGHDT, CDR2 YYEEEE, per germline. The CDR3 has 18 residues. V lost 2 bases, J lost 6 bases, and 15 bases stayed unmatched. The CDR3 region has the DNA TGTGCCAGCAGCTTTCGGTTCGGACAGGGGGTGTATGTGGATACGCAGTATTTT. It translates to CASSFRFGQGVYVDTQYF.

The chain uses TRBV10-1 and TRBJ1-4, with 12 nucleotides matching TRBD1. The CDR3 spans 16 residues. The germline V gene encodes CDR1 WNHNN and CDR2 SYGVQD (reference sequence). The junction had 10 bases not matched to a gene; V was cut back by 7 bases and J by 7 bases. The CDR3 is CASNRAGTGGLEKLFF. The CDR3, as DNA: TGCGCCAGCAATAGAGCCGGGACAGGGGGCCTTGAAAAACTGTTTTTT.

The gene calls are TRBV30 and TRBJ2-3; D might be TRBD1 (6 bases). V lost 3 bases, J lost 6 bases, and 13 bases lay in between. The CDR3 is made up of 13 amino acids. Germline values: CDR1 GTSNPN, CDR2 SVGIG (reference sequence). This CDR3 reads CAWRATGTDTQYF. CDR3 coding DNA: TGTGCCTGGAGAGCAACAGGGACCGATACGCAGTATTTT.

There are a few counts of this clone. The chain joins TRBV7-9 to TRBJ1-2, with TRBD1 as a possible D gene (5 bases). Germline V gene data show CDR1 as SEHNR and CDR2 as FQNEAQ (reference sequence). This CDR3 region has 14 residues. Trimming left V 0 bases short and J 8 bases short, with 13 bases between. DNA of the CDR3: TGTGCCAGCAGCTTAGCTAAGGACACAGGCGGCTACACCTTC. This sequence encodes CASSLAKDTGGYTF.

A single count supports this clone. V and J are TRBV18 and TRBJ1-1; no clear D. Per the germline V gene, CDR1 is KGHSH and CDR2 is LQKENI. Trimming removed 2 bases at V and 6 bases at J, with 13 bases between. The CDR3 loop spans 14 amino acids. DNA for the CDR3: TGTGCCAGCTCACCATCTTACGGGAGCCCTGAAGCTTTCTTT. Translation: CASSPSYGSPEAFF.

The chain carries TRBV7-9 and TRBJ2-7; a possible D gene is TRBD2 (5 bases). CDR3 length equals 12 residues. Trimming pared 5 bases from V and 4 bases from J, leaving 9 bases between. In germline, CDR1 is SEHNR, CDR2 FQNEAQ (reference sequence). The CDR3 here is CASSRRGYEQYF. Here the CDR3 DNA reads TGTGCCAGCAGCCGCCGGGGATACGAGCAGTACTTC.

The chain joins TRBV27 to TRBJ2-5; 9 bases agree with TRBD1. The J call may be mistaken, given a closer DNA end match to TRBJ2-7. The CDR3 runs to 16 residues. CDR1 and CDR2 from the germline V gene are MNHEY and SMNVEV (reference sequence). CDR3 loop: CASSLSGTGNWYEQYF. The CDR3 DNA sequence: TGTGCCAGCAGTTTATCGGGGACAGGGAATTGGTACGAGCAGTACTTC.

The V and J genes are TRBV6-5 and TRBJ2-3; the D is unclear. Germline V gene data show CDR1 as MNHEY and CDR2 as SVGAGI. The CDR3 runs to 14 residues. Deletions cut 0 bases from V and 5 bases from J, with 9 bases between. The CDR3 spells CASSYSRSGDTQYF. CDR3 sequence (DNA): TGTGCCAGCAGTTACTCGCGTTCGGGAGATACGCAGTATTTT.